The 9 T cell receptor beta chains below were found in one sample sequenced in a study of PD-1 blockade in classical Hodgkin lymphoma (TCRdb year 2020). The sample's time point label, in plain terms: cycle 4 day 1 (C4D1), after five to seven weeks of nivolumab. Every trial patient had relapsed following autologous stem cell transplantation, and prior brentuximab vedotin exposure was what differed among cohorts A, B and C. The method behind the library was the immunoSEQ multiplex PCR assay. TCRdb stores this immuneACCESS table with in-frame sequences only. Part of the clones is absent; in the studies checked, under half of the shortfall reflects unresolved V genes, and no reason is known for the rest. The sample profile shows roughly 100,000 clones; roughly 87% of them were found once. The leading ten clones occupy under 20% of the sample. Material: peripheral blood mononuclear cells (PBMCs), obtained before the fourth cycle of nivolumab. The receptors stem from a human donor with classical Hodgkin lymphoma.

The chain is built from TRBV2 and TRBJ1-2; 7 positions match TRBD1. Germline-derived CDR1 and CDR2 are SNHLY and FYNNEI. The length of the CDR3 is 15 residues. Trimming at V came to 1 base and at J to 1 base, leaving 3 bases not matched to a gene. The CDR3 bases are TGTGCCAGCAGTGAAGGGGACAGCCATAACTATGGCTACACCTTC. This encodes CASSEGDSHNYGYTF.

The CDR3 DNA sequence: TGTGCCAGCAGCTTGGTCCCTATGGGAGAGAACTCTGGAAACACCATATATTTT. Translation: CASSLVPMGENSGNTIYF. The chain employs TRBV5-6 and TRBJ1-3, with D uncertain. CDR1 is SGHDT, CDR2 YYEEEE, per germline. V gave up 0 bases and J gave up 0 bases, with 16 bases separating them. This CDR3 is 18 amino acids long.

As DNA, the CDR3 is TGTGCCAGTAGTAGCGGACAGGGGGTGCACGAGCAGTACTTC. Residues: CASSSGQGVHEQYF. The chain joins TRBV19 to TRBJ2-7; 10 positions agree with TRBD1. V lost 4 bases, J lost 5 bases, and 5 bases stayed unmatched. Germline V gene lookup returns CDR1 LNHDA and CDR2 SQIVND (reference sequence). The CDR3 totals 14 residues.

The chain is built from TRBV7-2 and TRBJ1-2; D is ambiguous. Trimming took 2 bases from V and 2 from J, leaving 9 bases between them. Germline CDR1 and CDR2: SGHTA and FQGNSA. This CDR3 has 14 amino acids. The CDR3 region is CASSLRNSNYGYTF. CDR3 nucleotide sequence: TGTGCCAGCAGCTTACGCAATTCCAACTATGGCTACACCTTC.

This rearrangement joins TRBV29-1 to TRBJ1-1; no clear D. The CDR3 length is 15 residues. Trimming stripped 7 bases from V and 0 bases from J, with 18 bases between. The germline gives CDR1 SQVTM, CDR2 ANQGSEA. CDR3 nucleotides: TGCAGCGCCTCTTTGGAGACTAAGATGAACACTGAAGCTTTCTTT. Protein product: CSASLETKMNTEAFF. The full variable domain, in which reference TRBV29-1 and TRBJ1-1 provide the parts outside the CDR3, is SAVISQKPSRDICQRGTSLTIQCQVDSQVTMMFWYRQQPGQSLTLIATANQGSEATYESGFVIDKFPISRPNLTFSTLTVSNMSPEDSSIYLCSASLETKMNTEAFFGQGTRLTVV.

The V call is TRBV5-5, the J call TRBJ1-1; D might be TRBD1 (5 bases). The CDR3 is 14 residues long. The germline CDR1 and CDR2 sequences are SGHKS and YYEKEE (reference sequence). V lost 2 bases and J 2 bases, leaving 10 bases between the germline ends. The CDR3 DNA reads TGTGCCAGCAGCTTCTCTCAGGGAAACACTGAAGCTTTCTTT. Residues: CASSFSQGNTEAFF.

This sequence joins TRBV29-1 and TRBJ2-1, with 7 nucleotides matching TRBD2. CDR1 is SQVTM and CDR2 is ANQGSEA in the germline V gene. The CDR3 runs to 15 residues. The V gene end was trimmed by 6 bases and the J gene end by 7 bases; junction bases not matched to a gene: 15. The DNA for the CDR3 is TGCAGCGTGGGGAATACGGGGGGTACGCGGAATGAGCAGTTCTTC. Translating gives CSVGNTGGTRNEQFF.

The rearrangement links TRBV5-1 to TRBJ1-4, with a possible D match to TRBD1 (5 bases). Germline values: CDR1 SGHRS, CDR2 YFSETQ. The CDR3 has 14 amino acids. V was shortened by 4 bases and J by 8 bases, with 15 bases between the two germline ends. CDR3 sequence reads: CASSLDPGREKLFF. CDR3 DNA sequence: TGCGCCAGCAGCCTTGATCCAGGGCGGGAAAAACTGTTTTTT.

The chain employs TRBV4-2 and TRBJ2-1, with no clear D. Germline V lookup: CDR1 LGHNA, CDR2 YNFKEQ. The ends were cut back, 1 base at V and 1 base at J, with 8 bases in the middle. CDR3 length: 15 amino acids. This chain's CDR3 is CASSQGMESYNEQFF. Written as DNA, the CDR3 is TGTGCCAGCAGCCAAGGGATGGAATCCTACAATGAGCAGTTCTTC.